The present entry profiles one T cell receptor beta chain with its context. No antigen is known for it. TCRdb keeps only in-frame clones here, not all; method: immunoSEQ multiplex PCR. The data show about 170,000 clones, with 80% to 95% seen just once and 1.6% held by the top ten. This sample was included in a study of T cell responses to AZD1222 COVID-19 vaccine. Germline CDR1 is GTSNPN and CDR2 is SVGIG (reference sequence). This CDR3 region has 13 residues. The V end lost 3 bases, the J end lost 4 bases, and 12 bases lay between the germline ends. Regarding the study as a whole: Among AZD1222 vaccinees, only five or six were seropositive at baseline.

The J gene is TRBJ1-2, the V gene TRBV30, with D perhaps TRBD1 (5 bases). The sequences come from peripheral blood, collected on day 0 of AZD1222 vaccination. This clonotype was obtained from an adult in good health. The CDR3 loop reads CAWRLGAGYGYTF. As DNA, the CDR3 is TGTGCCTGGAGACTTGGGGCTGGCTATGGCTACACCTTC.